Below, one TCR beta chain is given with its context. Authors' analysis steps: Amplification of reference gene primers was used by the study to estimate nucleated cell counts. Only in-frame clones appear in the TCRdb table, and some are missing; sequencing was by immunoSEQ multiplex PCR. That table gives V, J and clone size, and the DNA gave D and trimming. This table has around 110,000 clones, roughly 90% appearing once. V gave up 6 bases and J gave up 3 bases, with 7 bases separating them. CDR3 size: 12 residues. Germline V gene lookup returns CDR1 SGHRS and CDR2 YFSETQ. The data originate from a study of blood T cell repertoires in COVID-19. Study context: Samples representing acute and convalescent COVID-19 were sourced from the United States, Italy and Spain. In each case, the material was cDNA or gDNA derived from T cells, B-cell-depleted T cells, or PBMCs.

This sequence joins TRBV5-1 and TRBJ2-1; tentative D call: TRBD1 (5 bases). The receptor was derived from a man between 40 and 49 years old with active or convalescent COVID-19. The sequencing sample was made of peripheral blood. CDR3 bases: TGCGCCAGCAAGACAGACTACAATGAGCAGTTCTTC. Translated, it gives CASKTDYNEQFF. Variable domain in full (rest from reference TRBV5-1 and TRBJ2-1): KAGVTQTPRYLIKTRGQQVTLSCSPISGHRSVSWYQQTPGQGLQFLFEYFSETQRNKGNFPGRFSGRQFSNSRSEMNVSTLELGDSALYLCASKTDYNEQFFGPGTRLTVL.